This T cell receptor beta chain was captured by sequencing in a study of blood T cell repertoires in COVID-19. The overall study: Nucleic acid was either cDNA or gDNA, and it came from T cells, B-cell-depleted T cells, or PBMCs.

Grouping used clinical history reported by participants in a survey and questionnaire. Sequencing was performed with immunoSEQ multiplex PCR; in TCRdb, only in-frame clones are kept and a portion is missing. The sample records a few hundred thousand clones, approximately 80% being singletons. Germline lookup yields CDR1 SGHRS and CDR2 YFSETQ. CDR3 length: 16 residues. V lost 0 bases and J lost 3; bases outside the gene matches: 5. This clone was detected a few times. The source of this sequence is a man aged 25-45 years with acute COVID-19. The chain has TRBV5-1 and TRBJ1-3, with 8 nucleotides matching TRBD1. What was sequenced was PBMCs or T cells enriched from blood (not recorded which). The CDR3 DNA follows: TGCGCCAGCAGCTTGGGACAGGGGATCGGTGGAAACACCATATATTTT. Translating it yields CASSLGQGIGGNTIYF.